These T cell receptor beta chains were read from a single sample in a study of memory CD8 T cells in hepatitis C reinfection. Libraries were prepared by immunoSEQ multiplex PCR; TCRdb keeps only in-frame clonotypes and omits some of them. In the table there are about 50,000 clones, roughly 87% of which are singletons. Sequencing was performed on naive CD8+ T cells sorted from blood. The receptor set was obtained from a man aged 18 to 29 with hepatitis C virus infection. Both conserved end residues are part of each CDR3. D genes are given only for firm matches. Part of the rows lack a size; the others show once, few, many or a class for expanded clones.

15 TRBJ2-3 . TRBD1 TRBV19 TGTGCCAGTAGGGGGACAGGGGTTAGCACAGATACGCAGTATTTT CASRGTGVSTDTQYF
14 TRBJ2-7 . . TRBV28 TGTGCCAGCAGTTCGACAGACACTAATTACGAGCAGTACTTC CASSSTDTNYEQYF
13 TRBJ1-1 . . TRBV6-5 TGTGCCAGTTTCCCGGGAGCGGCCACTGAAGCTTTCTTT CASFPGAATEAFF
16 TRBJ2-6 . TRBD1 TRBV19 TGTGCCAGTACAATCCGGGACAGGGCTGGGGCCAACGTCCTGACTTTC CASTIRDRAGANVLTF
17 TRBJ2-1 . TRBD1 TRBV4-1 TGCGCCAGCAGCCCCGAAGATGGGACAGAGGGTTACAATGAGCAGTTCTTC CASSPEDGTEGYNEQFF
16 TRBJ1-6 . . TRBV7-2 TGTGCCAGCAGCCCTGGACAAAACCCATATAATTCACCCCTCCACTTT CASSPGQNPYNSPLHF
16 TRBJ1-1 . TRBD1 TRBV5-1 TGCGCCAGCAGCCCGTACTCGACAGGGTTGGACACTGAAGCTTTCTTT CASSPYSTGLDTEAFF
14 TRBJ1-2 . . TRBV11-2 TGTGCCAGCAGCCCTCTCCTCAGGGCTGATGGCTACTCCTTC CASSPLLRADGYSF
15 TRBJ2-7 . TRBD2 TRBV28 TGTGCCAGCACTCACGGGGCTAGCGGGGGATACGAGCAGTACTTC CASTHGASGGYEQYF
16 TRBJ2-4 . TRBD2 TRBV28 TGTGCCAGCAGTACGACTAGCGGGAGGGATAGGGACATTCAGTACTTC CASSTTSGRDRDIQYF
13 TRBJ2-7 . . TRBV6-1 TGTGCCAGCAGTGCAGAACCTTCCTACGAGCAGTACTTC CASSAEPSYEQYF
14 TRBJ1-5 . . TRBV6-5 TGTGCCAGCAGTTACGGAGGCGGTAATCAGCCCCAGCATTTT CASSYGGGNQPQHF
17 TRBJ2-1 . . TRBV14 TGTGCCAGCAGCCAAGATGGCACAGGGAGCTCCTACAATGAGCAGTTCTTC CASSQDGTGSSYNEQFF
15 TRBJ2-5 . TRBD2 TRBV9 TGTGCCAGCAGCCCATACGGCGGGGGGGAGGAGACCCAGTACTTC CASSPYGGGEETQYF
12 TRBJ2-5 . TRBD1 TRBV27 TGTACCACCGCAGGGGGCGGGGAGACCCAGTACTTC CTTAGGGETQYF
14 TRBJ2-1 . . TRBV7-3 TGTGCCAGCAGCTCCGGAGGGCCTAGGGATGAGCAGTTCTTC CASSSGGPRDEQFF
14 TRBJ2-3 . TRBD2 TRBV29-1 TGCAGCGTTATTAGCGGGGCCCTGACAGATACGCAGTATTTT CSVISGALTDTQYF
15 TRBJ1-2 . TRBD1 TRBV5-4 TGTGCCAGCAGCTTACGTCGGGACAGCGTATATGGCTACACCTTC CASSLRRDSVYGYTF
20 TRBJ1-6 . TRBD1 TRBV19 TGTGCCAGTATCGTTCTAGTGTTTTTCGGACAGGGGGTTGATAATTCACCCCTCCACTTT CASIVLVFFGQGVDNSPLHF
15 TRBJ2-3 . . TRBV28 TGTGCCACCCAGACAGACGAAGCTCCCGCAGATACGCAGTATTTT CATQTDEAPADTQYF
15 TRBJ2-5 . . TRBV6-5 TGTGCCAGCAGGCGGGACGGGGCCCTACAAGAGACCCAGTACTTC CASRRDGALQETQYF
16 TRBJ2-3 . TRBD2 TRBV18 TGTGCCAGCTCACCATCGACTAGCCAGATGGCAGATACGCAGTATTTT CASSPSTSQMADTQYF
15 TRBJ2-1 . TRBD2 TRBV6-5 TGTGCCAGCAGTTACTCGGGGGGGGCCTACAATGAGCAGTTCTTC CASSYSGGAYNEQFF
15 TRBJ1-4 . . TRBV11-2 TGTGCCAGCAGTCCAACGGGGGGGACTAATGAAAAACTGTTTTTT CASSPTGGTNEKLFF
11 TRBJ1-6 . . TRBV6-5 TGTGCCAGCAGTGCCGGTGTCACCCTCCACTTT CASSAGVTLHF
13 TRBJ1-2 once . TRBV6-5 TGTGCCAGCAGTTACACAGGGAGCTATGGCTACACCTTC CASSYTGSYGYTF
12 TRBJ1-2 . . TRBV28 TGTGCCAGCACCCGAGGGGGTTTCGGCTACACCTTC CASTRGGFGYTF
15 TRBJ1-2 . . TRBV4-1 TGCGCCAGCAGCCAAGATCCAGGTCTGGGAGAAGGCTACACCTTC CASSQDPGLGEGYTF
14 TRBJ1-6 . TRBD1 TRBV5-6 TGTGCCAGCAGCTCACAGGGGCTCGGTTCACCCCTCCACTTT CASSSQGLGSPLHF
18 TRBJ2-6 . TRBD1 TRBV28 TGTGCCAGCAGTTCCCAGGACAGGGGGCCGTCTGGGGCCAACGTCCTGACTTTC CASSSQDRGPSGANVLTF
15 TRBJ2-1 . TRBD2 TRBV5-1 TGCGCCAGCAGCCTGGCTAGCGGGAGGACCCATGAGCAGTTCTTC CASSLASGRTHEQFF
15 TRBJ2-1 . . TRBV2 TGTGCCAGCAGTGCGGAGGCCAACTCCTACAATGAGCAGTTCTTC CASSAEANSYNEQFF
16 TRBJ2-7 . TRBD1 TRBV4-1 TGCGCCAGCAGCCAGGGGTTGGACAGGGGGTTTTACGAGCAGTACTTC CASSQGLDRGFYEQYF
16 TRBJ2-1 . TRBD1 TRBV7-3 TGTGCCAGCAGCCAGGAAGTGGGACAGGGGGGGGGTGAGCAGTTCTTC CASSQEVGQGGGEQFF
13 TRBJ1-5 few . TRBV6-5 TGTGCCAGCAGCCAGGGTCCCCATCAGCCCCAGCATTTT CASSQGPHQPQHF
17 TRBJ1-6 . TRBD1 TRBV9 TGTGCCAGCAGCGTGACAGGGGGCCCTACCCATAATTCACCCCTCCACTTT CASSVTGGPTHNSPLHF
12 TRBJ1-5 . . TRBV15 TGTGCCACCTCTAGTGGGGGGCAGCCCCAGCATTTT CATSSGGQPQHF
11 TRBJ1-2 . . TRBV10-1 TGCGCCAGCAAATCAGGGTACGGCTACACCTTC CASKSGYGYTF
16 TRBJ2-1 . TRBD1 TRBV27 TGTGCCAGCAGTTTATTACAGGGGGTCTCCTACAATGAGCAGTTCTTC CASSLLQGVSYNEQFF